This T cell receptor (beta chain) was documented in a study of human T cells and chemical hapten exposure. TCRdb independently ran MiXCR on the 5' RACE reads; one entry per CDR3 protein. In the table there are 110,000 or so distinct CDR3 sequences, 15% to 20% of which are singletons. It was unfractionated whole blood from which total RNA was extracted. V gave up 2 bases and J gave up 4 bases, with 9 bases separating them. CDR3 length: 14 amino acids. In germline, CDR1 is MNHEY, CDR2 SVGEGT. The TCR originated in a human donor in good health. This sequence joins TRBV6-2 or TRBV6-3 and TRBJ2-1, with unresolved D. In DNA, the CDR3 is TGTGCCAGCAGTTACGGTCTAGAGTACAATGAGCAGTTCTTC. Protein product: CASSYGLEYNEQFF.